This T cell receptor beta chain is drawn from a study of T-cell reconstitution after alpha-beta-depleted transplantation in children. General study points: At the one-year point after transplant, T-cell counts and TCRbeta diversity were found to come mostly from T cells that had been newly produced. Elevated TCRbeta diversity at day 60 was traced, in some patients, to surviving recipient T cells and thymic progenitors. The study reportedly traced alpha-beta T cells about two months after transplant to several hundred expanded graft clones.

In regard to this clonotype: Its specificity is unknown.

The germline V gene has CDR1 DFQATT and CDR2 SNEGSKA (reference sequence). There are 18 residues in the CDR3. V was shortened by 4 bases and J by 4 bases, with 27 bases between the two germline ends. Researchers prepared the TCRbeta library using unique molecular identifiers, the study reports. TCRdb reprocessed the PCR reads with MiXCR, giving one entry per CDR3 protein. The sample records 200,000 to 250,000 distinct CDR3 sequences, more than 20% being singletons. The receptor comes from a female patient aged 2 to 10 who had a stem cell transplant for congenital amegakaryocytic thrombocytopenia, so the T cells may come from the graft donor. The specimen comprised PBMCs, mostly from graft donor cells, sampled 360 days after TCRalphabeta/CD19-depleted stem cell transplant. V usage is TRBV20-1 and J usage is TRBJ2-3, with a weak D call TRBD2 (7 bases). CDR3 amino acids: CSAIGGRASYRSADTQYF. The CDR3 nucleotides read TGCAGTGCTATCGGGGGGCGCGCCTCCTACCGTAGTGCAGATACGCAGTATTTT.